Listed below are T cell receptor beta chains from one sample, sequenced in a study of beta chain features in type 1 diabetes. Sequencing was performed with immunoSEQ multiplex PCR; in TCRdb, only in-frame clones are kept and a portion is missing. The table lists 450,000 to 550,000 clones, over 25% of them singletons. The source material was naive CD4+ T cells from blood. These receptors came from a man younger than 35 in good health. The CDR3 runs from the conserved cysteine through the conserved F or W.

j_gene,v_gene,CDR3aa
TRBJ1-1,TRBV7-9,CASSATARAEAFF
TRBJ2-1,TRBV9,CASSVENGYNEQFF
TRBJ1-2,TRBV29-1,CSVFDQTGGLYGYTF
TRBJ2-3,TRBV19,CASSVSGRTDTQYF
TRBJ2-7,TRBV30,CACATGLLGYEQYF
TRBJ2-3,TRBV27,CASSPGSSGRWGDTQYF
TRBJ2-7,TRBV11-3,CASSLEAGAFHEQYF
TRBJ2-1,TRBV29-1,CSVEGLADSYNEQFF
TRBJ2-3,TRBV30,CAWSLKDTQYF
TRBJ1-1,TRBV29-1,CSASLSSGTEAFF
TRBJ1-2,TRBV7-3,CASSPMPAQNYGYTF
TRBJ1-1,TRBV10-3,CAIRRERGTEAFF
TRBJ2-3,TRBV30,CAWSSGNTQYF
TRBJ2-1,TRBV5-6,CASSFWQGHNEQFF
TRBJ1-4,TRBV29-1,CSAGVDRLFF
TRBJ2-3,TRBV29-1,CSVSGTLSDTQYF
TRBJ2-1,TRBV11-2,CASSSSVYNEQFF
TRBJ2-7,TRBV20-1,CSARQGHEQYF
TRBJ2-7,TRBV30,CAWSVRRGHSYEQYF
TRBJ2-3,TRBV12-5,CASGSSNTQYF
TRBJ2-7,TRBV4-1,CASSQEGTGTYEQYF
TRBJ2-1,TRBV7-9,CASSSGLAGSEQFF
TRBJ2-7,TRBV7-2,CASSPWTEGSYEQYF
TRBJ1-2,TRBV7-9,CASSPKEGGYGYTF
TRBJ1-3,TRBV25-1,CASSEYTHSGNTIYF
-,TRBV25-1,CASSGRVVETQYF
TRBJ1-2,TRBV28,CASSYNPGQNYGYTF
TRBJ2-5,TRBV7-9,CASSLKAGPLAGEGETQYF
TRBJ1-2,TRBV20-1,CSAPSDYGYTF
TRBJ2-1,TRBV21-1,CASSNREMGEQFF
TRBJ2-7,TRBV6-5,CASSYGRAGEQYF
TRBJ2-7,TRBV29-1,CSVGPSSEAYEQYF
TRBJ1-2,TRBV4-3,CASSQATDNYGYTF
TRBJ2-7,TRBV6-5,CASSNRLAGGYEQYF
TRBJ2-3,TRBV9,CASSVTPTSGVSTDTQYF
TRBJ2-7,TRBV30,CAWTSTGTPVGEQYF
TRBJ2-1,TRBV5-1,CASSLEGTYNEQFF
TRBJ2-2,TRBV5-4,CASSLGGTGNTGELFF
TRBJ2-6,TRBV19,CASSIDSSGANVLTF
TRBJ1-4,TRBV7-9,CASSSDRGSNEKLFF
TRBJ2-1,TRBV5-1,CASSSGTSVIDEQFF
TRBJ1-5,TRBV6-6,CASSSRRGEPQHF
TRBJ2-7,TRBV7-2,CASSLDGGALISYEQYF
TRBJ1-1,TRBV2,CASTAELNTEAFF
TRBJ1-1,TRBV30,CAWKRQGRVNTEAFF
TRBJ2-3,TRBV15,CATSRDLRGGTDTQYF
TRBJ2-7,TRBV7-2,CASSLALGEQYF
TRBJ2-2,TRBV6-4,CASRDWTGGDGELFF
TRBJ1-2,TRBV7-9,CASSLELGTDPNYGYTF
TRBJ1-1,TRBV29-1,CSVKDRLNTEAFF
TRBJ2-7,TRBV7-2,CASSLPTGYAGGQDEQYF
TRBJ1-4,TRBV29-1,CSASGRTGAEKLFF
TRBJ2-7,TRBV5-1,CASSLDPSLAYEQYF
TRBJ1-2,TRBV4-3,CASSQDLGRDYGYTF
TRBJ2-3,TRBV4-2,CASSQDTRSTDTQYF
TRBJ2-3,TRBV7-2,CASSWGLGTDTQYF
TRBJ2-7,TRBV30,CACQKGATYEQYF
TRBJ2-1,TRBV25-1,CASSPRLAGGSRYNEQFF
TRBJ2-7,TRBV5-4,CASSLDRTGAYEQYF